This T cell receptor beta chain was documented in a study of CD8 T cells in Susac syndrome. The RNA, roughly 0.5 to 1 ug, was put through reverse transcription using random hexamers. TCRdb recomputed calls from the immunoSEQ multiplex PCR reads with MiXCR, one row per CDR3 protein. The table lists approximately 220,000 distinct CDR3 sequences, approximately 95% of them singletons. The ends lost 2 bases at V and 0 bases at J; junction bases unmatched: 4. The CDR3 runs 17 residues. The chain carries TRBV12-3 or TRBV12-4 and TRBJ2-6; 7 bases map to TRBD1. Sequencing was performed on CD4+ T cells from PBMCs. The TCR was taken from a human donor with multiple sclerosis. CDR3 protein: CASSLHPGGSGANVLTF. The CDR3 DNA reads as TGTGCCAGCAGTTTACACCCAGGGGGCTCTGGGGCCAACGTCCTGACTTTC.